Listed below are T cell receptor beta chains from one sample, sequenced in a study of T cells in Graves' hyperthyroidism and ophthalmopathy. TCRdb ran MiXCR on the multiplex PCR reads and lists one entry per CDR3 protein. There are about 250,000 distinct CDR3 sequences in the sample; roughly 15% occur only once, and around 30% lies in the top ten. Sequenced input: blood. Every receptor here comes from a woman aged 45-60 years with Graves' hyperthyroidism that later progressed to Graves' ophthalmopathy. Each CDR3 is given with its conserved first and last residue. A D gene is named only where the DNA matches it firmly. Clone size is shown for a subset of rows, as once, few, many or a class of expanded clone.

J	size	V	D	CDR3	DNA
TRBJ2-7	.	TRBV7-9	TRBD1	CASSRPGQGYEQYF	TGTGCCAGCAGCCGCCCGGGACAGGGCTACGAGCAGTACTTC
TRBJ1-1	few	TRBV5-1	TRBD1	CASGPRQGTEAFF	TGCGCCAGCGGCCCGAGACAGGGAACTGAAGCTTTCTTT
TRBJ2-1	few	TRBV6-2/TRBV6-3	TRBD2	CASTPSGSYDEQFF	TGTGCCAGCACTCCTAGCGGGAGTTACGATGAGCAGTTCTTC
TRBJ1-6	few	TRBV27	.	CASASIKNSPLHF	TGTGCCAGCGCGAGTATTAAAAATTCACCCCTCCACTTT
TRBJ1-1	few	TRBV19	.	CASSIDIGGDTEAFF	TGTGCCAGTAGTATAGATATCGGGGGCGACACTGAAGCTTTCTTT
TRBJ2-5	many	TRBV20-1	.	CSSGETQETQYF	TGCAGCTCGGGAGAGACTCAAGAGACCCAGTACTTC
TRBJ2-3	.	TRBV9	.	CASSAGAGGDTQYF	TGTGCCAGCAGCGCTGGGGCAGGCGGAGATACGCAGTATTTT
TRBJ1-1	many	TRBV12-3/TRBV12-4	TRBD1	CATTLRGQTEAFF	TGTGCCACCACCTTAAGGGGGCAGACTGAAGCTTTCTTT
TRBJ2-3	many	TRBV7-9	.	CASSSSLRAVDGTDTQYF	TGTGCCAGCAGCTCGTCCTTGAGGGCGGTGGATGGCACAGATACGCAGTATTTT
TRBJ2-7	many	TRBV7-9	.	CASSLTNYEQYF	TGTGCCAGCAGCTTAACCAACTACGAGCAGTACTTC
TRBJ1-6	many	TRBV30	.	CAWTIGGPVNSPLHF	TGTGCCTGGACCATCGGGGGGCCCGTCAATTCACCCCTCCACTTT
TRBJ1-2	.	TRBV7-9	.	CASSYREAGRYGYTF	TGTGCCAGCAGCTACCGGGAGGCGGGTCGCTATGGCTACACCTTC
TRBJ2-7	many	TRBV12-3/TRBV12-4	.	CASRARRKAYEQYF	TGTGCCAGCAGGGCCAGGAGGAAGGCCTACGAGCAGTACTTC
TRBJ2-1	many	TRBV15	.	CATSRDRAGEQFF	TGTGCCACCAGCAGAGATAGGGCGGGTGAGCAGTTCTTC
TRBJ2-6	.	TRBV9	.	CASSVGALNVLTF	TGTGCCAGCAGCGTCGGGGCCCTCAACGTCCTGACTTTC
TRBJ2-7	many	TRBV20-1	.	CSAETARTYEQYF	TGCAGTGCTGAGACAGCGAGAACCTACGAGCAGTACTTC
TRBJ2-1	few	TRBV5-8	.	CASSLVAINEQFF	TGTGCCAGCAGCTTGGTAGCGATCAATGAGCAGTTCTTC
TRBJ2-3	few	TRBV14	.	CASSQGFLLALSTDTQYF	TGTGCCAGCAGCCAAGGATTTCTGCTAGCGCTATCGACAGATACGCAGTATTTT
TRBJ2-1	many	TRBV9	TRBD2	CASSVGGGRGNEQFF	TGTGCCAGCAGCGTAGGTGGCGGGAGAGGAAATGAGCAGTTCTTC
TRBJ2-3	.	TRBV6-1	TRBD2	CASSRAGGPIDTQYF	TGTGCCAGCAGCAGAGCGGGAGGGCCTATAGATACGCAGTATTTT
TRBJ2-2	many	TRBV6-1	.	CASSEETRTNGELFF	TGTGCCAGCAGTGAAGAGACCCGGACTAACGGGGAGCTGTTTTTT
TRBJ2-1	many	TRBV7-9	.	CASSPQDSFYEQFF	TGTGCCAGCAGCCCCCAAGACAGTTTCTATGAGCAGTTCTTC
TRBJ2-7	many	TRBV7-9	TRBD2	CASSGQLAGVMYEQYF	TGTGCCAGCAGCGGACAACTAGCGGGAGTTATGTACGAGCAGTACTTC
TRBJ2-7	few	TRBV29-1	TRBD2	CSVWARGGGYEQYF	TGCAGCGTTTGGGCGCGGGGGGGGGGCTACGAGCAGTACTTC
TRBJ1-2	many	TRBV27	.	CASSLSRLDYGYTF	TGTGCCAGCAGTTTAAGCCGCCTTGACTATGGCTACACCTTC
TRBJ1-1	many	TRBV10-3	.	CAISEGQNTEAFF	TGTGCCATCAGTGAGGGACAGAACACTGAAGCTTTCTTT
TRBJ2-3	many	TRBV20-1	.	CSASELAPSTDTQYF	TGCAGTGCTAGTGAACTAGCCCCCAGCACAGATACGCAGTATTTT
TRBJ2-1	many	TRBV7-9	.	CASSLVGDNEQFF	TGTGCCAGCAGCTTAGTAGGCGACAATGAGCAGTTCTTC
TRBJ2-1	many	TRBV5-5	TRBD1	CASSLAGTEYNEQFF	TGTGCCAGCAGCTTGGCCGGGACAGAATACAATGAGCAGTTCTTC
TRBJ2-7	many	TRBV5-1	TRBD1	CASSPRDRVVDEQYF	TGCGCCAGCAGTCCCCGGGACAGGGTGGTGGACGAGCAGTACTTC
TRBJ2-7	many	TRBV20-1	.	CSATSGETYEQYF	TGCAGTGCGACGAGCGGTGAGACCTACGAGCAGTACTTC
TRBJ2-7	many	TRBV30	TRBD1	CAWRWTGGEQYF	TGTGCCTGGAGGTGGACAGGGGGCGAGCAGTACTTC
TRBJ2-1	once	TRBV7-3	.	CASSATSSSYNEQFF	TGTGCCAGCAGCGCCACTTCCTCCTCCTACAATGAGCAGTTCTTC
TRBJ2-2	many	TRBV11-2	.	CASSLRAANTGELFF	TGTGCCAGCAGCTTAAGGGCAGCGAACACCGGGGAGCTGTTTTTT
TRBJ2-7	.	TRBV6-1	TRBD2	CASIDGTSEYEQYF	TGTGCCAGCATAGACGGGACTAGCGAGTACGAGCAGTACTTC
TRBJ1-1	many	TRBV6-1	TRBD1	CASSPIDRAYTEAFF	TGTGCCAGCAGTCCAATTGACAGGGCATACACTGAAGCTTTCTTT
TRBJ2-4	many	TRBV11-2	TRBD2	CASNDLAGGIRENIQYF	TGTGCCAGCAACGATCTAGCGGGAGGGATTAGAGAAAACATTCAGTACTTC
TRBJ2-1	many	TRBV12-3/TRBV12-4	.	CASTLTSSFYNEQFF	TGTGCCAGCACCTTAACTAGCTCCTTTTACAATGAGCAGTTCTTC
TRBJ2-3	.	TRBV5-4	.	CASSLELPPSTQYF	TGTGCCAGCAGCTTGGAGCTCCCCCCCAGTACGCAGTATTTT
TRBJ1-2	few	TRBV19	.	CASSIKTEDGYTF	TGTGCCAGTAGTATAAAGACAGAAGATGGTTACACCTTC
TRBJ2-7	many	TRBV29-1	TRBD2	CSVEGLAGGRATEQYF	TGCAGCGTTGAAGGACTAGCGGGAGGCCGGGCAACCGAGCAGTACTTC
TRBJ1-2	.	TRBV20-1	.	CSARDGTGGRGSYGYTF	TGCAGTGCTAGAGATGGGACTGGGGGGCGCGGGAGCTATGGCTACACCTTC
TRBJ2-1	.	TRBV4-1	TRBD2	CASSFTSGYNEQFF	TGCGCCAGCAGCTTCACTAGCGGATACAATGAGCAGTTCTTC
TRBJ1-1	many	TRBV27	.	CASSFSGTNTEAFF	TGTGCCAGCAGTTTTTCCGGAACGAACACTGAAGCTTTCTTT
TRBJ2-7	many	TRBV28	TRBD2	CASSLAGGPREQYF	TGTGCCAGCAGTTTAGCGGGAGGGCCGAGGGAGCAGTACTTC